This TCR beta chain stems from a study of shared clonotypes between healthy human individuals. Every donor was a Caucasian adult from Nashville, Tennessee. The sample holds one count of this clone. Unsorted PBMCs provided DNA that was sequenced on ten immunoSEQ deep assay plates. Method: immunoSEQ multiplex PCR; TCRdb's copy keeps in-frame clones and lacks some. The sample lists approximately 480,000 clones, approximately 79% occurring once. V lost 0 bases and J 4 bases, leaving 9 bases between the germline ends. This CDR3 is 14 amino acids long. Germline assignment: CDR1 GTSNPN and CDR2 SVGIG (reference sequence).

Material: PBMCs. The chain combines TRBV30 with TRBJ2-2, with D tentatively TRBD2 (6 bases). The sequence was collected from a woman between 35 and 50 years old in good health. Some clones in this sample may be carry-over from other donors' samples. CDR3 region: CAWSVRRGTGELFF. The CDR3 region has the DNA TGTGCCTGGAGTGTACGGAGGGGCACCGGGGAGCTGTTTTTT.